This T cell receptor beta chain is drawn from a study of blood T cell repertoires in COVID-19 (dated by TCRdb to about 2020). A note on the overall study: Samples from collaborators originated in the United States, Italy and Spain and spanned both the acute and convalescent phases of COVID-19. The material from the prospective study consisted of cDNA or gDNA derived from T cells, B-cell-depleted T cells, or PBMCs. A de-identified subject ID, COVID-19 status, age in years and sex were almost always included in the sample metadata. Where HLA class I and class II types were available, the types were taken from metadata supplied by the sample provider, not from assay-based typing. The repertoires were released in a freely available public database meant as a resource for research on the immune response to SARS-CoV-2. Samples came from the ongoing ImmuneRACE study (first 160 participants) plus 1,254 subjects from 6 global collaborators. Subjects who had been exposed to COVID-19, were actively infected with it, or had recovered from it provided the deeply sampled blood TCRbeta repertoires that made up the dataset. What the work shows at the level of the full study, not this receptor alone: Clinical and demographic metadata were provided uncurated, with the amount varying by source and participant.

Each collaborating institution followed its own protocols to collect whole blood in K2EDTA tubes. For TCRbeta analysis, collaborator samples were shipped as frozen whole blood, as isolated PBMCs, or as DNA extracted from either sample type. To note about this clone: What this receptor recognizes is not known. No much larger clonotype is one base removed from it; base qualities were not supplied.

The immunoSEQ Assay, a bias-controlled multiplex PCR, was used to amplify TCRbeta CDR3 regions from genomic DNA. On the authors' methods: Nucleated cell counts per sample were estimated from amplification of reference gene primers within the assay. Sequence reads were collapsed and filtered to measure the absolute abundance of every unique TCRbeta CDR3 rearrangement. For each sample, productive Simpson clonality was calculated as the square root of Simpson's diversity index across productive rearrangements. Not all clones reach the TCRdb copy of this immuneACCESS table, which keeps in-frame sequences only. Checked studies attribute under half of the gap to unresolved V genes and leave the rest unexplained. V, J and clone size derive from that table, while D and trimming were established from the DNA sequence. The sample data list about 140,000 clones, and over 70% of these were observed just once. Around 1.8% of the sample is taken by the ten largest.

Inclusive of the bounding cysteine and phenylalanine, the CDR3 is 13 residues long. Just the 39-base CDR3 DNA is kept, in frame starting at base 1. Deletion took 4 bases off V and 6 bases off J, with a span of 9 bases between the germline ends. The sample consisted of peripheral blood. This sequence uses TRBV12-3 or TRBV12-4 and TRBJ2-2; TRBD2 is perhaps the D gene, given 6 matching bases. The sequence was collected from a woman in her sixties or seventies with acute or convalescent COVID-19. The CDR3 region reads CASSSLAAGELFF. The sequenced DNA: TGTGCCAGCAGTTCACTAGCCGCCGGGGAGCTGTTTTTT.